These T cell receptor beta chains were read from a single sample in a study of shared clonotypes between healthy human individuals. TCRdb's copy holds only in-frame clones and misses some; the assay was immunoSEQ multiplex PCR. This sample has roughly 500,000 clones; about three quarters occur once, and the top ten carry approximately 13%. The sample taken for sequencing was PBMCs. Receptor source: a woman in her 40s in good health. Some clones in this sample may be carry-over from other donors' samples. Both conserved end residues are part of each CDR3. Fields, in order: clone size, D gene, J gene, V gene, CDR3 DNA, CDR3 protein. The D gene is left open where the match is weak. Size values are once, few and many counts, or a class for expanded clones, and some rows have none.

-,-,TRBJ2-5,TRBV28,TGTGCCAGCAGCCCGCCCGGGACCCCTCACTTC,CASSPPGTPHF
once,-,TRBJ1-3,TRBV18,TGTGCCAGCTCCGCAGTTGGGGACACCATATATTTT,CASSAVGDTIYF
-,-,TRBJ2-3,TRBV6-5,TGTGCCAGCAGTTACGGTTTGCTCCCAGATACGCAGTATTTT,CASSYGLLPDTQYF
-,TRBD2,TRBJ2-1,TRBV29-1,TGCAGCGTCCTCACCGGACTAGCGGGAGTCTACAATGAGCAGTTCTTC,CSVLTGLAGVYNEQFF
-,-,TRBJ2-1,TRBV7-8,TGTGCCAGCAGCTTACCGGGATTGACCTACAATGAGCAGTTCTTC,CASSLPGLTYNEQFF
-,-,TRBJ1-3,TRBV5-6,TGTGCCAGCAGCTTGGAGGCAGGACGACAAATCTCTGGAAACACCATATATTTT,CASSLEAGRQISGNTIYF
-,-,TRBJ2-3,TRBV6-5,TGTGCCAGCGCCCCGGCGTTAAGCACAGATACGCAGTATTTT,CASAPALSTDTQYF
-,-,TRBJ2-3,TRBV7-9,TGTGCCAGCAGCCCGGGGGTAAGCACAGATACGCAGTATTTT,CASSPGVSTDTQYF
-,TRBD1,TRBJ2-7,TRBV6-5,TGTGCCAGTTCGGGACAGGGTGAGGGCGAGCAGTACTTC,CASSGQGEGEQYF
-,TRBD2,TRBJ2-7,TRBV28,TGTGCCAGCAGGAGTCCAGCGGGATCCGCCTACGAGCAGTACTTC,CASRSPAGSAYEQYF
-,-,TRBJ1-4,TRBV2,TGTGCCAGCAGTATTACGAGGGACGCTTGGGAACTGTTTTTT,CASSITRDAWELFF
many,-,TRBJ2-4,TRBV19,TGTGCCAGTAGTCTCCCCGGGTTGGAAGGGGCCAAAAACATTCAGTACTTC,CASSLPGLEGAKNIQYF
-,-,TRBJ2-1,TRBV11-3,TGTGCCAGCAGCCAGGGTCTGAATGAGCAGTTCTTC,CASSQGLNEQFF
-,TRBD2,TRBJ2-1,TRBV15,TGTGCCACCAGCAGAGAACTAGCGGGTACGGGGAATGAGCAGTTCTTC,CATSRELAGTGNEQFF
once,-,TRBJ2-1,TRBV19,TGTGCCAGTAGCGGGAACTACAATGAGCAGTTCTTC,CASSGNYNEQFF
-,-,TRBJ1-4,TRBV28,TGTGCCAGCAGACCCCACGCCGTCGGTGAAAAACTGTTTTTT,CASRPHAVGEKLFF
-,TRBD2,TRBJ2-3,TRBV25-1,TGTGCCAGCACCACTAGTCTAGCGGGGGCAGATACGCAGTATTTT,CASTTSLAGADTQYF
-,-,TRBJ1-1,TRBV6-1,TGTGCCAGCAGTGAAGCTGCCGGGGTCACTGAAGCTTTCTTT,CASSEAAGVTEAFF
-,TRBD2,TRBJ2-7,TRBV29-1,TGCAGCGTTGAAACTAGCGGAGACTACGAGCAGTACTTC,CSVETSGDYEQYF
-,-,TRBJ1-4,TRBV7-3,TGTGCCACCCGACCGGACCCTAATGAAAAACTGTTTTTT,CATRPDPNEKLFF
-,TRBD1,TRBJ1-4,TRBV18,TGTGCCAGCTCACCACAGGGGGCGGATGAAAAACTGTTTTTT,CASSPQGADEKLFF
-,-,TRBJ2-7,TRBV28,TGTGCCAGCAGTTTACGCTACTCCTACGAGCAGTACTTC,CASSLRYSYEQYF
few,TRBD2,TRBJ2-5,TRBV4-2,TGTGCCAGCTCAGGCGGGCTAGCGGGAGCTGAGGAGACCCAGTACTTC,CASSGGLAGAEETQYF
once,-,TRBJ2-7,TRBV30,TGTGCCTGGAGTGGGAACAGGGTAGGGGAGCAGTACTTC,CAWSGNRVGEQYF
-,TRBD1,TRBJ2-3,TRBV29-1,TGCAGCGTTGCTGGGACAGGATCCCGGGTAGTCGGGGATACGCAGTATTTT,CSVAGTGSRVVGDTQYF
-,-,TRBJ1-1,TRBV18,TGTGCCAGCTCACCACAAGTTGAAGCTTTCTTT,CASSPQVEAFF
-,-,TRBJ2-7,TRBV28,TGTGCCAGCAGTTTACAGGCAGGCTACGAGCAGTACTTC,CASSLQAGYEQYF
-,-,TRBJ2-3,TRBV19,TGTGCCAGTAGTATAGAGCGCCGAGATACGCAGTATTTT,CASSIERRDTQYF
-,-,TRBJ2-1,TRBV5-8,TGTGCCAGCAGCTATCACAGCAATGAGCAGTTCTTC,CASSYHSNEQFF
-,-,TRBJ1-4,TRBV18,TGTGCCAGCTCACCACGCCAGGGTGAAAAACTGTTTTTT,CASSPRQGEKLFF
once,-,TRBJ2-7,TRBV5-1,TGCGCCAGCAGTTTGGCGGTCTCCTACGAGCAGTACTTC,CASSLAVSYEQYF
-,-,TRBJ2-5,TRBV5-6,TGTGCCAGCAGCTTGGGAGCTGGCGGGGAGACCCAGTACTTC,CASSLGAGGETQYF
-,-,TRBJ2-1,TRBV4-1,TGCGCCAGCAGCGCCATCAACCTGATCTCCTACAATGAGCAGTTCTTC,CASSAINLISYNEQFF
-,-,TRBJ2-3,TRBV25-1,TGTGCCAGCTTTGCAGACCCTACAGATACGCAGTATTTT,CASFADPTDTQYF
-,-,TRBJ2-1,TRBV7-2,TGTGCCAGCAGCTTATCGCCAGGGGATTACAATGAGCAGTTCTTC,CASSLSPGDYNEQFF
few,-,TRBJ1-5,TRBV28,TGTGCCAGCAGTTTATGGAGCGCGAATCAGCCCCAGCATTTT,CASSLWSANQPQHF
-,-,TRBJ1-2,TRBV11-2,TGTGCCAGCAGCCAAAACGACTATGGCTACACCTTC,CASSQNDYGYTF
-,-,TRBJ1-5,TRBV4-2,TGTGCCAGCAGCCAAGAGCTCCGGGACTCCCCCCATCATTTT,CASSQELRDSPHHF
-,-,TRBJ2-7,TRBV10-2,TGCGCCAGCAGTGATGGTGCTGGCGGCGAGCAGTACTTC,CASSDGAGGEQYF
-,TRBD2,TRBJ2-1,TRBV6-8,TGTGCCAGATGTAGCGGGGACCACAATGAGCAGTTCTTC,CARCSGDHNEQFF
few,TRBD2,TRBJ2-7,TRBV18,TGTGCCAGCTCGGCTAGCGGAGGCTACGAGCAGTACTTC,CASSASGGYEQYF
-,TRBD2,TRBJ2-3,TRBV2,TGTGCCAGCAGTGCTGCTAGCGGGAGGCGCACAGATACGCAGTATTTT,CASSAASGRRTDTQYF
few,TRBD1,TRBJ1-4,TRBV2,TGTGCCAGCACGACGGACAGGGCTAATGAAAAACTGTTTTTT,CASTTDRANEKLFF
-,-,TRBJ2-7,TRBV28,TGTGCCAGCAGTTGGGCGACCTACGAGCAGTACTTC,CASSWATYEQYF
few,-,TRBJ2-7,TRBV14,TGTGCCAGCAGACGACAGGGAGGAAACGAGCAGTACTTC,CASRRQGGNEQYF
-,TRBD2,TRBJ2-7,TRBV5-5,TGTGCCAGCAGTTCGACAGCGGGAGGGCCGTATGAGCAGTACTTC,CASSSTAGGPYEQYF
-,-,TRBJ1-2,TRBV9,TGTGCCAGCAGCGATAGCCCCCGCGACGGCGGTAACTATGGCTACACCTTC,CASSDSPRDGGNYGYTF
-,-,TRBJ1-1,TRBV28,TGTGCCAGCAGTTCATGGCGTGACACTGAAGCTTTCTTT,CASSSWRDTEAFF
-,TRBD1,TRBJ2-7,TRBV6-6,TGTGCCAGCAGTTTTGAGACAGGGTGGGTCCACGAGCAGTACTTC,CASSFETGWVHEQYF
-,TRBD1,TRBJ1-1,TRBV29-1,TGCAGCGTGGACGACAGGGGGGGCACTGAAGCTTTCTTT,CSVDDRGGTEAFF
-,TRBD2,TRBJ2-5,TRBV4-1,TGCGCCGGCAGCCAACCTAGCGGGAGAAGAGAGACCCAGTACTTC,CAGSQPSGRRETQYF
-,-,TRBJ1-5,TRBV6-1,TGTGCCAGCAGCCAAGACAGGACGGGCAATCAGCCCCAGCATTTT,CASSQDRTGNQPQHF
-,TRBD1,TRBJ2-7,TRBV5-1,TGCGCCAGCGGCTTGACGGACAGGGTCGAATACGAGCAGTACTTC,CASGLTDRVEYEQYF
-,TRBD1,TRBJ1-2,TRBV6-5,TGTGCCAGCAGTGAGACAGGGGGCGATGGCTACACCTTC,CASSETGGDGYTF
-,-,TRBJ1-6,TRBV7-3,TGTGCCAGCAGCTTAGGGAATAATTCACCCCTCCACTTT,CASSLGNNSPLHF
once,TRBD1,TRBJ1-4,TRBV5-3,TGTGCCAGAAGCCTAAGGGACAGGGATGAAGGAAAACTGTTTTTT,CARSLRDRDEGKLFF
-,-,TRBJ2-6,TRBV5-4,TGTGCCAGCAGCGCGGGACAGTCCTCTGGGGCCAACGTCCTGACTTTC,CASSAGQSSGANVLTF
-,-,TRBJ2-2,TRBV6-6,TGTGCCAGCAGCCGATCGGGACTTAACACCGGGGAGCTGTTTTTT,CASSRSGLNTGELFF
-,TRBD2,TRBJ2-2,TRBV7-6,TGTGCCAGCAGCCAAAGCCCCGCGGGGGGGACCGGGGAGCTGTTTTTT,CASSQSPAGGTGELFF
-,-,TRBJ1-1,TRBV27,TGTGCCAGCAGTTTATCGGCGGGGAAGAACACTGAAGCTTTCTTT,CASSLSAGKNTEAFF